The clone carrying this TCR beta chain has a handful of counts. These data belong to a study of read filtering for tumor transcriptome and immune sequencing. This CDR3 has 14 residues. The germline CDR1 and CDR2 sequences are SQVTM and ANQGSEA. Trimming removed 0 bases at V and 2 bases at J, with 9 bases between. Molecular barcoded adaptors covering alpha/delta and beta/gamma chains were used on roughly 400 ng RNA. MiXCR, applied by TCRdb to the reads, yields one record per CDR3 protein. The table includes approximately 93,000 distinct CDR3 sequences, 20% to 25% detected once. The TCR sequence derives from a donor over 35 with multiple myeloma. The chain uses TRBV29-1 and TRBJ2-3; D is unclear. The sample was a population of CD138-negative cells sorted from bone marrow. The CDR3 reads CSVEDLLSTDTQYF. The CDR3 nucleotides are TGCAGCGTTGAAGATCTGTTATCCACAGATACGCAGTATTTT.